This TCR beta chain was obtained from a study of shared clonotypes between healthy human individuals. The CDR3 loop spans 17 amino acids. The junction had 9 bases not matched to a gene; V was cut back by 5 bases and J by 0 bases. Germline V lookup: CDR1 MNHEY, CDR2 SMNVEV (reference sequence). The assay was immunoSEQ multiplex PCR, and TCRdb's table has in-frame clones only and misses some. This sample carries 2 million to 2.5 million clones, about 94% of them seen once, and the ten largest clones take roughly 0.13%. The sequenced material came from naive CD4+ T cells sorted from blood. Subset described: CD45RA+ positively selected. V usage is TRBV27 and J usage is TRBJ2-1; TRBD2 agrees at 8 bases. This clonotype originated in a young man in good health. CDR3 amino acids: CASSGLATQSSYNEQFF. CDR3 DNA sequence: TGTGCCAGCAGTGGACTAGCTACCCAGAGCTCCTACAATGAGCAGTTCTTC.